This T cell receptor beta chain was captured in a study of radiotherapy plus CTLA-4 blockade in lung cancer. The assay was immunoSEQ multiplex PCR, and TCRdb's table has in-frame clones only and misses some. The profile shows around 59,000 clones, about 70% of them singletons. This clone was observed a handful of times. After removal of 7 bases from V and 3 bases from J, the junction contained 14 bases not matched to a gene. The germline V gene encodes CDR1 SEHNR and CDR2 FQNEAQ (reference sequence). This CDR3 is built from 16 residues. CTLA-4 blockade using ipilimumab, together with focal radiation, was received by patients with chemo-refractory metastatic non-small-cell lung cancer.

Source: peripheral blood, taken from a patient treated with radiotherapy plus ipilimumab. The chain couples TRBV7-9 to TRBJ1-2; the match to TRBD1 covers 7 bases. The sequence was obtained from a human donor with non-small cell lung cancer whose response to radiotherapy plus ipilimumab could not be evaluated. The CDR3 loop reads CASNYPSQGEDYGYTF. In DNA, the CDR3 is TGTGCCAGCAACTATCCGTCGCAGGGGGAAGACTATGGCTACACCTTC.